The 13 T cell receptor beta chains presented below share a single source sample, sequenced in a study of blood T cell repertoires in COVID-19. Sequenced by immunoSEQ multiplex PCR; TCRdb stores in-frame clones only, minus some. This sample carries a few hundred thousand clones, around nine tenths of them seen once, and the ten largest clones take under 2.5%. Sequencing was carried out using PBMCs or T cells enriched from blood (not recorded which). The receptors were gathered from a woman aged 60 to 75 in a cohort exposed to, infected with or recovered from COVID-19 (not recorded which).

V and J are TRBV29-1 and TRBJ2-3; D gene unclear. Germline CDR1 reads SQVTM; CDR2 reads ANQGSEA. The V end was cut by 4 bases, the J end by 0 bases, with 14 bases between. The CDR3 loop spans 15 amino acids. The CDR3 DNA reads as TGCAGCGTTGGACATTTTCAATCTAGCACAGATACGCAGTATTTT. Amino acid sequence: CSVGHFQSSTDTQYF.

The rearrangement uses TRBV7-3 and TRBJ2-2, with D perhaps matching TRBD2 (5 bases). Trimming pared 2 bases from V and 7 bases from J, leaving 8 bases between. Germline values: CDR1 SGHTA, CDR2 FQGTGA. This CDR3 is built from 13 residues. The chain's CDR3 is CASSLGGDGELFF. Written as DNA, the CDR3 is TGTGCCAGCAGCTTAGGAGGAGACGGGGAGCTGTTTTTT.

The chain couples TRBV19 to TRBJ2-3, with a weak D call TRBD2 (6 bases). The germline CDR1 and CDR2 sequences are LNHDA and SQIVND (reference sequence). The ends were cut back, 1 base at V and 7 bases at J, with 15 bases in the middle. The CDR3 is 15 amino acids. CDR3 loop: CASSIGGSRGNTQYF. The CDR3 nucleotides are TGTGCCAGTAGTATAGGGGGGAGCCGGGGGAATACGCAGTATTTT.

The chain employs TRBV27 and TRBJ1-4, with D possibly matching TRBD1 (5 bases). The CDR3 is made up of 14 amino acids. Trimming removed 4 bases from V and 8 bases from J, with 14 bases in between. The V gene's germline CDR1 is MNHEY and CDR2 SMNVEV (reference sequence). The CDR3 DNA reads TGTGCCAGCAGTTCCCCGGACAAAAGGGAAAAACTGTTTTTT. It encodes CASSSPDKREKLFF.

The V gene is TRBV7-3, the J gene TRBJ2-3; tentative D call: TRBD2 (5 bases). There are 14 residues in the CDR3. Trimming stripped 3 bases from V and 4 bases from J, with 11 bases between. CDR1 is SGHTA, CDR2 FQGTGA, per germline. This CDR3 reads CASSLDPRADTQYF. CDR3 bases: TGTGCCAGCAGCTTGGACCCGAGGGCAGATACGCAGTATTTT.

The genes are TRBV14 and TRBJ2-1; D might be TRBD1 (6 bases). The ends were cut back, 4 bases at V and 10 bases at J, with 14 bases in the middle. CDR3 length: 13 residues. Germline assignment: CDR1 SGHDN and CDR2 FVKESK. CDR3 region: CASSPFGGREQFF. CDR3 DNA: TGTGCCAGCAGCCCGTTTGGGGGCCGGGAGCAGTTCTTC.

The count of this clone is one. The V and J genes are TRBV30 and TRBJ1-2, with a tentative D call TRBD1 (5 bases). The CDR3 runs to 16 residues. Per the germline V gene, CDR1 is GTSNPN and CDR2 is SVGIG (reference sequence). Trimming shortened V by 0 bases and J by 5 bases, and 19 bases separated the two germline ends. DNA of the CDR3: TGTGCCTGGAGTGTACCAGGAGGGGTCGGGATTTATGGCTACACCTTC. Its protein product is CAWSVPGGVGIYGYTF.

This chain joins TRBV7-2 and TRBJ1-4; no reliable D call. V lost 3 bases to trimming and J lost 8 bases, with 10 bases between them. Germline V gives CDR1 SGHTA, CDR2 FQGNSA. The CDR3 length is 13 residues. Here the CDR3 reads CASSFAGGEKLFF. DNA for the CDR3: TGTGCCAGCAGCTTCGCGGGCGGCGAAAAACTGTTTTTT.

The rearrangement uses TRBV29-1 and TRBJ1-2, with D possibly TRBD1 on 5 matching bases. Germline values: CDR1 SQVTM, CDR2 ANQGSEA. V gave up 7 bases and J gave up 3 bases, with 9 bases separating them. CDR3 length: 11 residues. For the CDR3, the DNA is TGCAGCGGGGGCCAGGACTATGGCTACACCTTC. Its translation: CSGGQDYGYTF.

The genes are TRBV28 and TRBJ1-2, with 8 bases aligning to TRBD1. This CDR3 has 13 amino acids. Trimming took 3 bases from V and 6 from J; bases not matched to a gene: 3. Per the germline V gene, CDR1 is MDHEN and CDR2 is SYDVKM. The CDR3 DNA reads TGTGCCAGCAGTTTTGCAGGGGGCAATGGCTACACCTTC. This translates into CASSFAGGNGYTF.

The rearrangement uses TRBV21-1 and TRBJ1-1; the D call TRBD1 from the table was never checked on the DNA. TRBV21-1 is recorded as a pseudogene. The CDR3 has 16 amino acids. CDR3 coding DNA: TGTGCCAGCAGCAAAGTTCCCGGAACTCAGGGCACTGAAGCTTTCTTT. As protein: CASSKVPGTQGTEAFF.

The chain recombines TRBV19 with TRBJ1-1, with 7 nucleotides matching TRBD1. V gave up 3 bases and J gave up 3 bases; unmatched junction bases: 1. CDR1 is LNHDA and CDR2 is SQIVND in the germline V gene (reference sequence). The CDR3 is 13 amino acids. This chain's CDR3 is CASSIQGDTEAFF. The CDR3 DNA reads TGTGCCAGTAGTATTCAGGGGGACACTGAAGCTTTCTTT.

The sample holds one count of this clone. This chain uses TRBV10-3 with TRBJ2-7; D is possibly TRBD2 (5 bases). Germline loops: CDR1 ENHRY, CDR2 SYGVKD. CDR3 length equals 11 residues. The CDR3 region is CASREIGEQYF. The CDR3, as DNA: TGTGCATCCCGGGAAATAGGCGAGCAGTACTTC.